Each of the 12 T cell receptor beta chains below was sequenced from the same sample in a study of blood T cell repertoires in COVID-19 (dated by TCRdb to 2019 to 2021). The library was produced with the immunoSEQ multiplex PCR assay. Entries here come from immuneACCESS through TCRdb and include only in-frame sequences with V and J called. Some clones fail to appear in such tables; in the studies checked, an unresolved V gene covers under half of the shortfall, and the cause of the remainder is unknown. In all, the sample holds roughly 200,000 clones, and 80% to 90% of those were seen once. Less than 1.5% of the sample rests with the top ten. Material: PBMCs or T cells enriched from blood (not recorded which). The origin of the receptors is a man between 25 and 39 years old who had recovered from COVID-19.

This chain links TRBV9 with TRBJ2-7; D call uncertain. The germline V gene encodes CDR1 SGDLS and CDR2 YYNGEE. V dropped 1 base and J dropped 6 bases, with 11 bases sitting between them. The CDR3 runs to 13 residues. The CDR3 DNA is TGTGCCAGCAGCGTAACCAGTTCTGCCGAGCAGTACTTC. Amino acids: CASSVTSSAEQYF.

V and J are TRBV10-3 and TRBJ1-5; perhaps TRBD1 as D (6 bases). The V end was cut by 10 bases, the J end by 3 bases, with 13 bases between. CDR1 and CDR2 from the germline V gene are ENHRY and SYGVKD. The CDR3 has 13 residues. CDR3 sequence reads: CATGRDNNQPQHF. CDR3 DNA: TGTGCCACCGGACGGGACAACAATCAGCCCCAGCATTTT.

This chain uses TRBV10-3 with TRBJ2-2, with D maybe TRBD1 (6 bases). With 4 bases removed from V and 6 bases from J, the gap between germline ends came to 9 bases. The CDR3 contains 13 residues. Germline CDR1 is ENHRY and CDR2 is SYGVKD. The CDR3 DNA sequence: TGTGCCATCAGTGCAGGGGAATCCGGGGAGCTGTTTTTT. Its protein product is CAISAGESGELFF.

The V call is TRBV19, the J call TRBJ2-2, with a possible D match to TRBD1 (5 bases). The CDR3 is 15 residues long. Germline CDR1 reads LNHDA; CDR2 reads SQIVND (reference sequence). The germline V and J ends were trimmed by 4 bases and 4 bases, with 13 bases remaining between them. CDR3 sequence (DNA): TGTGCCAGTAGTAAAGGGGCAGGGCTCACCGGGGAGCTGTTTTTT. It encodes CASSKGAGLTGELFF. Looking up the rest from reference TRBV19 and TRBJ2-2 gives the full variable domain: DGGITQSPKYLFRKEGQNVTLSCEQNLNHDAMYWYRQDPGQGLRLIYYSQIVNDFQKGDIAEGYSVSREKKESFPLTVTSAQKNPTAFYLCASSKGAGLTGELFFGEGSRLTVL.

The chain is built from TRBV5-1 and TRBJ1-4, with 9 nucleotides matching TRBD1. Trimming took 4 bases from V and 7 from J; bases not matched to a gene: 8. Germline V gene data show CDR1 as SGHRS and CDR2 as YFSETQ. CDR3 length: 15 residues. CDR3 DNA sequence: TGCGCCAGCAGCATTGGACAGGGGCAAAGTGAAAAACTGTTTTTT. Translated: CASSIGQGQSEKLFF. The full variable domain, completed using reference TRBV5-1 and TRBJ1-4, is KAGVTQTPRYLIKTRGQQVTLSCSPISGHRSVSWYQQTPGQGLQFLFEYFSETQRNKGNFPGRFSGRQFSNSRSEMNVSTLELGDSALYLCASSIGQGQSEKLFFGSGTQLSVL.

The chain is built from TRBV30 and TRBJ1-4; D unresolved. The CDR3 is 14 amino acids. The V gene's germline CDR1 is GTSNPN and CDR2 SVGIG (reference sequence). V lost 2 bases and J 5 bases, leaving 12 bases between the germline ends. CDR3 amino acids: CAWSTMAYNEKLFF. In DNA form, the CDR3 reads TGTGCCTGGAGTACAATGGCATACAATGAAAAACTGTTTTTT.

The chain joins TRBV5-1 to TRBJ2-7; TRBD1 agrees at 8 bases. The germline CDR1 and CDR2 sequences are SGHRS and YFSETQ. The junction had 11 bases not matched to a gene; V was cut back by 4 bases and J by 2 bases. The CDR3 is 16 amino acids. Written as DNA, the CDR3 is TGCGCCAGCAGCGAGGCCCAGGACAGGGTAACCTACGAGCAGTACTTC. Protein sequence: CASSEAQDRVTYEQYF.

V is TRBV7-9 and J is TRBJ2-7; a weak D match, TRBD1 (5 bases). V lost 4 bases, J lost 3 bases, and 10 bases lay in between. CDR1 is SEHNR, CDR2 FQNEAQ, per germline (reference sequence). The CDR3 sequence is 13 residues long. CDR3 sequence (DNA): TGTGCCAGCAGCTCCGGAGACAGCTACGAGCAGTACTTC. It translates to CASSSGDSYEQYF.

This sequence joins TRBV20-1 and TRBJ2-1; D call uncertain. Trimming pared 3 bases from V and 3 bases from J, leaving 18 bases between. In germline, CDR1 is DFQATT, CDR2 SNEGSKA (reference sequence). The CDR3 covers 16 residues. The CDR3 sequence is CSASRVPALSYNEQFF. The CDR3, as DNA: TGCAGTGCTAGTCGCGTTCCCGCCCTTAGCTACAATGAGCAGTTCTTC.

This chain joins TRBV29-1 and TRBJ2-2; the match to TRBD2 covers 7 bases. This CDR3 is 14 amino acids long. The V gene's germline CDR1 is SQVTM and CDR2 ANQGSEA. J lost 1 base, V lost 4 bases, and 3 bases had no gene match. The CDR3 loop reads CSVGGGVNTGELFF. The CDR3 DNA reads TGCAGCGTTGGTGGGGGGGTGAACACCGGGGAGCTGTTTTTT.

This chain joins TRBV7-6 and TRBJ2-6, with 10 bases that match TRBD2. CDR1 and CDR2 (germline): SGHVS, FNYEAQ. The CDR3 is 19 residues long. The V gene end was trimmed by 3 bases and the J gene end by 1 base; junction bases not matched to a gene: 9. CDR3 DNA: TGTGCCAGCAGCTTTAGTCCGCTAGCGGGAGTATCTGGGGCCAACGTCCTGACTTTC. Amino acid sequence: CASSFSPLAGVSGANVLTF.

This clone has only one observation. CDR3 bases: TGCGCCAGCAGCCTGGGTGGGATTGGGACAGCTCAAGAGACCCAGTACTTC. This encodes CASSLGGIGTAQETQYF. This chain uses TRBV5-1 with TRBJ2-5; 7 nucleotides agree with TRBD1. The germline gives CDR1 SGHRS, CDR2 YFSETQ. The length of the CDR3 is 17 residues. Trimming removed 4 bases from V and 2 bases from J; junction bases left unmatched: 14.